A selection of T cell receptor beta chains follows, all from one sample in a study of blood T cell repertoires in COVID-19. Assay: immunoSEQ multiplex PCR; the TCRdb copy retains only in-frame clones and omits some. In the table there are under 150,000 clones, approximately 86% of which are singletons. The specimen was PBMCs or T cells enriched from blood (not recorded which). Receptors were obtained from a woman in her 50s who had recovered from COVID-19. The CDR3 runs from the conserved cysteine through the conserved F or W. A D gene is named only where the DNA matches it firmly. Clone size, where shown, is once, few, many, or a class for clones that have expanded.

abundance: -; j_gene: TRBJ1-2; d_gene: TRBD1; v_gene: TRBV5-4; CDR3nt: TGTGCCAGCAGCTCCGGGACAGGGGGTTATGGCTACACCTTC; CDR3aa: CASSSGTGGYGYTF
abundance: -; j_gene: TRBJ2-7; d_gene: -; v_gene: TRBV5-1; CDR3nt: TGCGCCAGCAGCTTGGAGGGGTCGGGCGAGCAGTACTTC; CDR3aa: CASSLEGSGEQYF
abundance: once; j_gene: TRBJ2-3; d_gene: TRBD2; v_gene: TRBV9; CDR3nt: TGTGCCAGCAGCGCCGGACTAGCTAGCACAGATACGCAGTATTTT; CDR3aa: CASSAGLASTDTQYF
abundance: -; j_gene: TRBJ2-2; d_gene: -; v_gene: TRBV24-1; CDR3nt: TGTGCCACCAGTGATATGGGGGCCGGGGCCGGGGAGCTGTTTTTT; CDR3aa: CATSDMGAGAGELFF
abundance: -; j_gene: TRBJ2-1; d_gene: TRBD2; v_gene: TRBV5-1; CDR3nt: TGCGCCAGCAGCGAAACTAGCGGGGCCTCCGGCGAGCAGTTCTTC; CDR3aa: CASSETSGASGEQFF
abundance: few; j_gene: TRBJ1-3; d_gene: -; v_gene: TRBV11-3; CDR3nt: TGTGCCAGCAGCTTGAGTTGGGAGTCTGGAAACACCATATATTTT; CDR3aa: CASSLSWESGNTIYF
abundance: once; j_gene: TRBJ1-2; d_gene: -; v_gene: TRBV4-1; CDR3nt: TGCGCCAGCAGCCAAGTCGCCGGGGATGGGGTGAATGGCTACACCTTC; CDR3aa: CASSQVAGDGVNGYTF
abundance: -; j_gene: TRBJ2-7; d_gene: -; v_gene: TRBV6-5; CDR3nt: TGTGCCAGCAGTTCCAATGAACAGGCTCCGAGGTTCTTC; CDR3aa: CASSSNEQAPRFF
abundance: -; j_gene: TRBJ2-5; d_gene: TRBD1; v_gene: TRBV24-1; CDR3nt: TGTGCCACCAGTGATAACCGACAGGGGGCCGGGGAGACCCAGTACTTC; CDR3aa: CATSDNRQGAGETQYF
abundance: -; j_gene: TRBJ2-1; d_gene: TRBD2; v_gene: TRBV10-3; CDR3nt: TGTGCCATCACCGCCGGGACTAGCGTTGATGAGCAGTTCTTC; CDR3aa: CAITAGTSVDEQFF
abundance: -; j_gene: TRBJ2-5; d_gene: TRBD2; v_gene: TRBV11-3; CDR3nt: TGTGCCAGCAGCTTAGAAGCGGGGGGTTGGGAGACCCAGTACTTC; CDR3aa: CASSLEAGGWETQYF
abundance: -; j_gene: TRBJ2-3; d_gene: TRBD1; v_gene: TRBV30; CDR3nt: TGTGCCACCGAGACAGGGGGCATGGTAGATACGCAGTATTTT; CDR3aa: CATETGGMVDTQYF
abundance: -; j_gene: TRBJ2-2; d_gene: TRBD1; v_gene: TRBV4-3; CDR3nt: TGCGCCAGCAGCCAAGTAGGCAGGGGGCTATCCTTGAACACCGGGGAGCTGTTTTTT; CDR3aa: CASSQVGRGLSLNTGELFF
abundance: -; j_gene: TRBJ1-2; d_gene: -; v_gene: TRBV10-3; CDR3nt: TGTGCCATCAGTGAGTCGCAGGGGAGAAACTATGGCTACACCTTC; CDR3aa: CAISESQGRNYGYTF
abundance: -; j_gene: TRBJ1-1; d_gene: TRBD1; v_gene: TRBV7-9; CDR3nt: TGTGCCAGCAGCCACGACAGGGCGAAGAACACTGAAGCTTTCTTT; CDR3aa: CASSHDRAKNTEAFF
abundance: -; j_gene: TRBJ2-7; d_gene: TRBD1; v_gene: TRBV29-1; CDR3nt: TGCAGCGTAACCGCTCCGGGACAGGTGACCTACGAGCAGTACTTC; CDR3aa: CSVTAPGQVTYEQYF
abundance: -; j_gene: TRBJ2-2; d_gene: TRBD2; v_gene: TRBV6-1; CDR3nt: TGTGCCAGCAGTGCCCCGGGACTAGCGGGCTACACCGGGGAGCTGTTTTTT; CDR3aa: CASSAPGLAGYTGELFF
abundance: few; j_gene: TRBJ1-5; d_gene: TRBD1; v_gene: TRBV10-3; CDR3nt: TGTGCCATCAGGGGGGACAGAAACAATCAGCCCCAGCATTTT; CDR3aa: CAIRGDRNNQPQHF
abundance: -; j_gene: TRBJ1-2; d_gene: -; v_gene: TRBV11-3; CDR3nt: TGTGCCAGCAGCTCGACGCAGGGTCCTGGGGGCTACACCTTC; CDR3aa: CASSSTQGPGGYTF
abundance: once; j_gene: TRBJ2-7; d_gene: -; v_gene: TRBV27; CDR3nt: TGTGCCAGCAGTTTGAACAGGTACTCCTACGAGCAGTACTTC; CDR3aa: CASSLNRYSYEQYF
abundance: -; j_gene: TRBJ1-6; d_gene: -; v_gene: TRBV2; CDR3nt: TGTGCCAGCAGTGATGGGGGGGCAAATAATTCACCCCTCCACTTT; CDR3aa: CASSDGGANNSPLHF
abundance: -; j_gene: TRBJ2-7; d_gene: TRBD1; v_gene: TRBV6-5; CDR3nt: TGTGCCAGCAGTTCCCCGGACAGGACGTACTTC; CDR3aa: CASSSPDRTYF
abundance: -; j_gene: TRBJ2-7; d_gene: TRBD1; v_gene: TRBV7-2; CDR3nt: TGTGCCAGCAGCTTAGGACAGGGGGCGTGGGAGCAGTACTTC; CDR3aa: CASSLGQGAWEQYF
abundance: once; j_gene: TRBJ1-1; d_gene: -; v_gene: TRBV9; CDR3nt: TGTGCCAGCACCACAGAAGTGGAGGGGCCTAGAGGGACTGAAGCTTTCTTT; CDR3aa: CASTTEVEGPRGTEAFF
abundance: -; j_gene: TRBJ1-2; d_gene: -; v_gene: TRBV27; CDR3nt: TGTGCCAGCAGTCTGACAGCTAACTATGGCTACACCTTC; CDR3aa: CASSLTANYGYTF
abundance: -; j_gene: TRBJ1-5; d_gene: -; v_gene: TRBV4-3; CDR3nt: TGCGCCAGCAGCCAAGGCCCAGGTCGGGACAATCAGCCCCAGCATTTT; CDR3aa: CASSQGPGRDNQPQHF
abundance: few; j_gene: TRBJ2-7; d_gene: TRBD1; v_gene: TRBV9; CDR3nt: TGTGCCAGCAGCGCCGGACAGGGTGGGGACGAGCAGTACTTC; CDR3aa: CASSAGQGGDEQYF
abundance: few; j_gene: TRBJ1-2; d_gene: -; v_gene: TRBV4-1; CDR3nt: TGCGCCAGCAGCCAAGTTTCGTCCGCGGCCGGGAATGGCTACACCTTC; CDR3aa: CASSQVSSAAGNGYTF
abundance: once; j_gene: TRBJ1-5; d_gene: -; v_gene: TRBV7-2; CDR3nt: TGTGCCAGCAGCGCCGGACTGAATAGCAATCAGCCCCAGCATTTT; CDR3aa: CASSAGLNSNQPQHF
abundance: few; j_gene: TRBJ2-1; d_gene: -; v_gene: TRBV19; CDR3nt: TGTGCCAGTAGGGACAGCTCCTACAATGAGCAGTTCTTC; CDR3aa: CASRDSSYNEQFF
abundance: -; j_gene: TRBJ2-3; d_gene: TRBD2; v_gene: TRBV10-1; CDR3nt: TGCGCCAGCAGTGCTTCACTAGCGGCTAGCACAGATACGCAGTATTTT; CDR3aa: CASSASLAASTDTQYF
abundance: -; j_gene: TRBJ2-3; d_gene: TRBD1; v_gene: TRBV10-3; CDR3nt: TGTGCCATCAGTGAGTTGCCGGGACAGGGGGCGCGGGCAGATACGCAGTATTTT; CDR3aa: CAISELPGQGARADTQYF
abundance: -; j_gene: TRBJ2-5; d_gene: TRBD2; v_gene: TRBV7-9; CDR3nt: TGTGCCAGCAGCTTAAGTAGCGGGGGGTCCTACCAGACCCAGTACTTC; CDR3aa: CASSLSSGGSYQTQYF
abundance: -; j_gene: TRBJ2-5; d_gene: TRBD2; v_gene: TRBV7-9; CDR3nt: TGTGCCAGCAGCTTAGGGACTAGTTTTCACCAAGAGACCCAGTACTTC; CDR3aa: CASSLGTSFHQETQYF
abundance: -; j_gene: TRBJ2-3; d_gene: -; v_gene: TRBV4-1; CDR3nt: TGCGCCAGCAGCCAAGACAGTTTCGAGGGTACGCAGTATTTT; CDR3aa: CASSQDSFEGTQYF
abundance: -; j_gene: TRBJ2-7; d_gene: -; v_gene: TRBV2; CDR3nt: TGTGCCAGCAGTGCGAGCAGGGCGTGGGAGCAGTACTTC; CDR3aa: CASSASRAWEQYF
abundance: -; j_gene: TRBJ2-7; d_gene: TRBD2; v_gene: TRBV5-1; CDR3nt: TGCGCCAGCAGCGGGGGGGGAACCTACGAGCAGTACTTC; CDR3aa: CASSGGGTYEQYF
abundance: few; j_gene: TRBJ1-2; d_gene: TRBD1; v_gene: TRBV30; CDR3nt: TGTGCCTGGGACAGGGTTCTCTATGGCTACACCTTC; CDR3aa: CAWDRVLYGYTF
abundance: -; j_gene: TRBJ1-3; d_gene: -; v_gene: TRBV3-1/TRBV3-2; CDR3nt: TGTGCCAGCAGCCCCGCCCGGGCTGGAAACACCATATATTTT; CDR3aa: CASSPARAGNTIYF
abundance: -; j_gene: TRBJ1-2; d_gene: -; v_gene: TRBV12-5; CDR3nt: TGTGCTAGTGGTTTTGGTATATCAGGCTACTATGGCTACACCTTC; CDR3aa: CASGFGISGYYGYTF
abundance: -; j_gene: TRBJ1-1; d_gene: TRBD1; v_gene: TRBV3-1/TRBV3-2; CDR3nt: TGTGCCAGCAGAAACTCAGGGGGCGGAACTGAAGCTTTCTTT; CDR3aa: CASRNSGGGTEAFF
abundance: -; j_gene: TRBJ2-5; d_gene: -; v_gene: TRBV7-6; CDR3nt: TGTGCCAGCAGCTTACGACTTGGGGGGGCGGAGACCCAGTACTTC; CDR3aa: CASSLRLGGAETQYF
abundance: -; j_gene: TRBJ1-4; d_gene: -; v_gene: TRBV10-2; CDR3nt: TGCGCCAGCAGTGACGGCCGGGATGAAAAACTGTTTTTT; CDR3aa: CASSDGRDEKLFF
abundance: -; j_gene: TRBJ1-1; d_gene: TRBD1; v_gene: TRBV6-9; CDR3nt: TGTGCCAGCAGCCAGGGGGGGAACACTGAAGCTTTCTTT; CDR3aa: CASSQGGNTEAFF
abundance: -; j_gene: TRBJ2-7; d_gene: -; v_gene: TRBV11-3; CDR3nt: TGTGCCAGCAGCTTAGACAGGGACGAGCAGTACTTC; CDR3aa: CASSLDRDEQYF
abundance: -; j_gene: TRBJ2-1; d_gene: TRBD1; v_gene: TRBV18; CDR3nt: TGTGCCAGCTCCCCTACAGGGGGAAAGAGCTCCTACAATGAGCAGTTCTTC; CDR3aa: CASSPTGGKSSYNEQFF
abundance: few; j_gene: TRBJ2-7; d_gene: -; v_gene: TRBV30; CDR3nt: TGTGCCTGGAGTGTAATGGGCGACGAGCAGTACTTC; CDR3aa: CAWSVMGDEQYF
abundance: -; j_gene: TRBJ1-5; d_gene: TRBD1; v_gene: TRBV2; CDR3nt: TGTGCCAGTAACAGGGGCATGAGCAATCAGCCCCAGCATTTT; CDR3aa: CASNRGMSNQPQHF
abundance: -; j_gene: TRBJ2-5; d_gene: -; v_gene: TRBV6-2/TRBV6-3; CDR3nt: TGTGCCAGCAGTGCGGTGGTCCGGGAGACCCAGTACTTC; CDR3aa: CASSAVVRETQYF
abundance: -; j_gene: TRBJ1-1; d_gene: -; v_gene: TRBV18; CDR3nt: TGTGCCAGCTCAAGCACAGGGCTCCGAGCTTTCTTT; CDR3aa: CASSSTGLRAFF
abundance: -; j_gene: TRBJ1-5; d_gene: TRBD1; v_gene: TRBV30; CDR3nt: TGTGCCTGGAGTGAGGGGGCAGGGCAGCCCCAGCATTTT; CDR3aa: CAWSEGAGQPQHF